The 20 T cell receptor beta chains below were found in one sample sequenced in a study of blood T cell repertoires in COVID-19. The data were produced by immunoSEQ multiplex PCR, yet TCRdb's version contains in-frame clones alone and is incomplete. The data contain about 260,000 clones, 86% of them singletons. Source material: peripheral blood. Receptors were obtained from a man younger than 40 with active or convalescent COVID-19.

This chain connects TRBV7-2 to TRBJ1-2, with D unclear. The V and J ends lost 5 bases and 0 bases respectively, with 10 bases between them. CDR3 length equals 14 residues. Germline V CDR1 and CDR2: SGHTA, FQGNSA. The CDR3 nucleotides are TGTGCCAGCAGCCTAGGGAGTGCTAACTATGGCTACACCTTC. Amino acids: CASSLGSANYGYTF.

This clone was seen more than once but under ten times. This rearrangement joins TRBV5-1 to TRBJ2-1, with D possibly being TRBD1 (7 bases). CDR1 and CDR2 (germline): SGHRS, YFSETQ. CDR3 size: 17 residues. The V and J ends lost 1 base and 4 bases respectively, with 18 bases between them. The CDR3 sequence is CASSLSGGLVGYNEQFF. CDR3 nucleotide sequence: TGCGCCAGCAGCTTGTCAGGGGGGCTAGTCGGATACAATGAGCAGTTCTTC.

J is TRBJ2-3 and V is TRBV7-2; 8 bases match TRBD2. The CDR3 is 17 residues long. V lost 1 base to trimming and J lost 3 bases; unmatched junction nucleotides: 9. CDR1 SGHTA and CDR2 FQGNSA come from the germline V gene. In nucleotides, the CDR3 is TGTGCCAGCAGCTTAGATTCGCGGGGGGCAGGGACAGATACGCAGTATTTT. The encoded protein is CASSLDSRGAGTDTQYF.

The gene calls are TRBV19 and TRBJ1-2; TRBD1 is a possible D gene (5 bases). The CDR3 contains 14 residues. Trimming stripped 3 bases from V and 2 bases from J, with 10 bases between. Germline loops: CDR1 LNHDA, CDR2 SQIVND (reference sequence). Written as DNA, the CDR3 is TGTGCCAGTAGTATCGCGACAGCCAACTATGGCTACACCTTC. It is translated as CASSIATANYGYTF.

The gene calls are TRBV30 and TRBJ1-1; D is perhaps TRBD1 (6 bases). The V gene's germline CDR1 is GTSNPN and CDR2 SVGIG (reference sequence). The CDR3 has 13 residues. V shed 4 bases and J shed 6 bases, with 15 bases lying between them. This CDR3 is CAWKQGGGSEAFF. CDR3 bases: TGTGCCTGGAAACAGGGTGGGGGCTCTGAAGCTTTCTTT.

This clone came up once. V gene TRBV10-2 combines with J gene TRBJ1-3; D is perhaps TRBD1 (6 bases). The CDR3 runs 15 residues. Trimming pared 6 bases from V and 1 base from J, leaving 13 bases between. CDR1 and CDR2 (germline): WSHSY, SAAADI. The CDR3 loop is CASRLNRESGNTIYF. As DNA, the CDR3 is TGCGCCAGCAGACTGAACAGGGAATCTGGAAACACCATATATTTT.

The V and J genes are TRBV4-3 and TRBJ2-7; TRBD2 matches 12 bases. Per germline, CDR1 LGHNA and CDR2 YSLEER. The CDR3 spans 17 residues. The ends lost 1 base at V and 2 bases at J; junction bases unmatched: 6. DNA for the CDR3: TGCGCCAGCAGCCAAGCACTAGCGGGGGGAGGAACCTACGAGCAGTACTTC. Amino acid sequence: CASSQALAGGGTYEQYF.

The V gene is TRBV27, the J gene TRBJ1-6; TRBD1 matches 10 bases. The length of the CDR3 is 13 residues. CDR1 MNHEY and CDR2 SMNVEV come from the germline V gene (reference sequence). Trimming removed 6 bases from V and 9 bases from J; junction bases left unmatched: 2. CDR3 in DNA: TGTGCCAGCAGCGGGACAGGGGTTTCACCCCTCCACTTT. Its protein product is CASSGTGVSPLHF.

The J gene is TRBJ2-5, the V gene TRBV7-9; 7 nucleotides match TRBD1. Germline V gene lookup returns CDR1 SEHNR and CDR2 FQNEAQ (reference sequence). V lost 1 base and J lost 2; bases outside the gene matches: 4. CDR3 length equals 15 residues. CDR3 DNA: TGTGCCAGCAGCTTAGGTTTACAGGGGCAAGAGACCCAGTACTTC. Its protein is CASSLGLQGQETQYF.

The chain joins TRBV11-2 to TRBJ2-2; possible D gene TRBD2, 6 bases. Germline CDR1 is SGHAT and CDR2 is FQNNGV. V gave up 5 bases and J gave up 5 bases, with 15 bases separating them. CDR3 length: 15 amino acids. The CDR3 sequence is CASSPRQGGTGELFF. The CDR3 DNA follows: TGTGCCAGCAGCCCCCGGCAGGGAGGAACCGGGGAGCTGTTTTTT.

The chain uses TRBV21-1 and TRBJ2-7; the listed D gene, TRBD1, was not tested against the DNA. TRBV21-1 is noted as a pseudogene. The CDR3 has 15 residues. DNA for the CDR3: TGTGCCAGCAGCAAAGACAGAGCCCCTACCTACGAGCAGTACTTC. Translating gives CASSKDRAPTYEQYF.

The chain recombines TRBV11-3 with TRBJ2-1; D call uncertain. In germline, CDR1 is SGHNT, CDR2 YENEEA. CDR3 size: 13 residues. The V and J ends lost 5 bases and 7 bases respectively, with 12 bases between them. As DNA, the CDR3 is TGTGCCAGCAGCCCCTCCGATAGTAATGAGCAGTTCTTC. It translates to CASSPSDSNEQFF.

The rearrangement joins TRBV9 to TRBJ2-7; 8 nucleotides align to TRBD2. The CDR3 is made up of 15 amino acids. The germline V gene has CDR1 SGDLS and CDR2 YYNGEE. With V trimmed by 2 bases and J by 5 bases, 9 bases remained unmatched. CDR3 bases: TGTGCCAGCAGCGTGTCCTTAGCGGGGTTGGACGAGCAGTACTTC. Its protein is CASSVSLAGLDEQYF.

J is TRBJ2-7 and V is TRBV10-1, with 11 bases matching TRBD1. CDR3 length equals 17 residues. Germline assignment: CDR1 WNHNN and CDR2 SYGVQD (reference sequence). Trimming removed 4 bases from V and 7 bases from J; junction bases left unmatched: 15. CDR3 sequence reads: CASSAPAGDRGKAEQYF. Written as DNA, the CDR3 is TGCGCCAGCAGTGCTCCTGCGGGGGACAGGGGGAAAGCAGAGCAGTACTTC.

A remark on this clone: The same CDR3 also results from other DNA sequences found in this sample. V gene TRBV19 combines with J gene TRBJ2-1; 12 bases are a match to TRBD2. The trim removed 3 bases at V and 10 bases at J, leaving 7 bases unmatched. CDR3 length: 15 amino acids. Germline V CDR1 and CDR2: LNHDA, SQIVND (reference sequence). The DNA of the CDR3 is TGTGCCAGTAGTATTGACCTAGCGGGGGGGCGGGAGCAGTTCTTC. Translation: CASSIDLAGGREQFF.

V and J are TRBV7-2 and TRBJ2-7; the match to TRBD1 covers 9 bases. Germline V CDR1 and CDR2: SGHTA, FQGNSA. The CDR3 covers 14 residues. After removal of 5 bases from V and 6 bases from J, the junction contained 8 bases not matched to a gene. CDR3 DNA: TGTGCCAGCAGCGGCGGACAGGGGAGAGTCGAGCAGTACTTC. This gives the protein CASSGGQGRVEQYF. The entire variable domain, with the rest obtained from reference TRBV7-2 and TRBJ2-7, is as follows: GAGVSQSPSNKVTEKGKDVELRCDPISGHTALYWYRQSLGQGLEFLIYFQGNSAPDKSGLPSDRFSAERTGGSVSTLTIQRTQQEDSAVYLCASSGGQGRVEQYFGPGTRLTVT.

The genes are TRBV5-1 and TRBJ2-3; 9 nucleotides match TRBD2. The germline V gene encodes CDR1 SGHRS and CDR2 YFSETQ. This CDR3 is built from 20 residues. Losses at the gene ends were 2 bases for V and 0 bases for J; bases not matched to a gene: 16. The CDR3 DNA follows: TGCGCCAGCAGCTTCATCAGCGGGGGGCACCGAAAACGTAGCACAGATACGCAGTATTTT. It codes for CASSFISGGHRKRSTDTQYF.

V gene TRBV30 combines with J gene TRBJ1-1; D is ambiguous. The CDR3 contains 13 residues. Deletions cut 0 bases from V and 5 bases from J, with 10 bases between. Germline values: CDR1 GTSNPN, CDR2 SVGIG (reference sequence). The CDR3 protein is CAWSVHLRTEAFF. The CDR3 DNA sequence: TGTGCCTGGAGTGTACATCTGCGGACTGAAGCTTTCTTT.

The chain has TRBV4-3 and TRBJ1-5, with unresolved D. The CDR3 covers 17 residues. Germline CDR1 is LGHNA and CDR2 is YSLEER. V lost 0 bases and J lost 5, with 17 bases in between. CDR3 DNA sequence: TGCGCCAGCAGCCAAGATCTAAGTTTGGCGGTATATCAGCCCCAGCATTTT. It yields the protein CASSQDLSLAVYQPQHF.

This chain links TRBV11-2 with TRBJ1-1; no clear D gene. This CDR3 is 16 amino acids long. Trimming removed 2 bases from V and 5 bases from J, with 18 bases in between. Germline CDR1 reads SGHAT; CDR2 reads FQNNGV. Here the CDR3 reads CASSLIHSTTGTEAFF. The CDR3 region has the DNA TGTGCCAGCAGCTTAATTCATTCTACTACTGGTACTGAAGCTTTCTTT. Full variable domain (outside the CDR3, taken from reference TRBV11-2 and TRBJ1-1): EAGVAQSPRYKIIEKRQSVAFWCNPISGHATLYWYQQILGQGPKLLIQFQNNGVVDDSQLPKDRFSAERLKGVDSTLKIQPAKLEDSAVYLCASSLIHSTTGTEAFFGQGTRLTVV.